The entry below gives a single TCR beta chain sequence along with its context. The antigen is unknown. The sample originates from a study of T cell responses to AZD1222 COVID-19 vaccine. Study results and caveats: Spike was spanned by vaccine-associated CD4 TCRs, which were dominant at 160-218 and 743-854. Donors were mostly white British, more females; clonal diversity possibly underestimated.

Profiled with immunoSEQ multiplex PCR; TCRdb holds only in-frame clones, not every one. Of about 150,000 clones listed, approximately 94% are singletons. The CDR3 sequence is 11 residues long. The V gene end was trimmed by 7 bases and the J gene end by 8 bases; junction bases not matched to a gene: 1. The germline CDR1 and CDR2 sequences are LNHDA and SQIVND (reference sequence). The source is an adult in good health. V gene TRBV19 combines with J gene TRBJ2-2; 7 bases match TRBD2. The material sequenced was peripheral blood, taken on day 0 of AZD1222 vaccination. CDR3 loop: CASTGGGELFF. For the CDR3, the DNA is TGTGCCAGTACGGGGGGAGGGGAGCTGTTTTTT.